The 14 T cell receptor beta chains in this list originate from one sample, sequenced in a study of blood T cell repertoires in COVID-19. Sequencing was performed with immunoSEQ multiplex PCR; in TCRdb, only in-frame clones are kept and a portion is missing. This sample carries 100,000 to 150,000 clones, over 75% of them seen once, and the ten largest clones take about 17%. Sequences were obtained from peripheral blood. Source of these receptors: a man younger than 40 with COVID-19, enrolled during active disease.

This clone was detected only once. This rearrangement joins TRBV5-1 to TRBJ1-2, with a tentative D call TRBD1 (6 bases). The CDR3 runs 16 residues. V was trimmed by 4 bases and J by 4 bases, leaving 20 bases between them. Germline V gene lookup returns CDR1 SGHRS and CDR2 YFSETQ. This CDR3 is CASSQALQTGSYGYTF. In DNA form, the CDR3 reads TGCGCCAGCAGCCAAGCACTTCAGACAGGAAGCTATGGCTACACCTTC. Using reference TRBV5-1 and TRBJ1-2 for the parts outside the CDR3, the full variable domain is KAGVTQTPRYLIKTRGQQVTLSCSPISGHRSVSWYQQTPGQGLQFLFEYFSETQRNKGNFPGRFSGRQFSNSRSEMNVSTLELGDSALYLCASSQALQTGSYGYTFGSGTRLTVV.

This clone showed up just once. The rearrangement links TRBV6-2 or TRBV6-3 to TRBJ2-2; D is uncertain. Germline V gene lookup returns CDR1 MNHEY and CDR2 SVGEGT. The CDR3 contains 15 residues. Trimming removed 0 bases at V and 5 bases at J, with 10 bases between. CDR3 amino acids: CASSYSAVMTGELFF. The CDR3 DNA reads as TGTGCCAGCAGTTACTCGGCGGTGATGACCGGGGAGCTGTTTTTT.

The gene calls are TRBV7-9 and TRBJ2-7; D is ambiguous. The CDR3 contains 13 residues. The ends were cut back, 1 base at V and 2 bases at J, with 6 bases in the middle. Germline loops: CDR1 SEHNR, CDR2 FQNEAQ (reference sequence). CDR3 sequence reads: CASSLESPYEQYF. The CDR3 DNA follows: TGTGCCAGCAGCTTAGAGAGCCCCTACGAGCAGTACTTC. Based on the CDR3 plus reference TRBV7-9 and TRBJ2-7, the full variable domain is DTGVSQNPRHKITKRGQNVTFRCDPISEHNRLYWYRQTLGQGPEFLTYFQNEAQLEKSRLLSDRFSAERPKGSFSTLEIQRTEQGDSAMYLCASSLESPYEQYFGPGTRLTVT.

The chain joins TRBV4-1 to TRBJ1-3, with D possibly being TRBD1 (6 bases). The ends were cut back, 8 bases at V and 4 bases at J, with 12 bases in the middle. This CDR3 spans 13 amino acids. Germline V lookup: CDR1 MGHRA, CDR2 YSYEKL. The CDR3 bases are TGCGCCAGCGGCGGGGGGCCCGGAAACACCATATATTTT. Its translation: CASGGGPGNTIYF.

The rearrangement links TRBV2 to TRBJ1-5; possibly TRBD1 for D (6 bases). The CDR3 covers 13 residues. CDR1 is SNHLY and CDR2 is FYNNEI in the germline V gene. Trimming removed 7 bases from V and 4 bases from J, with 11 bases in between. The CDR3 DNA is TGTGCCAGCAAGGGGGTCAGTAATCAGCCCCAGCATTTT. It translates to CASKGVSNQPQHF.

J is TRBJ1-1 and V is TRBV5-1, with 9 bases lining up with TRBD1. Germline V gene sequence: CDR1 SGHRS, CDR2 YFSETQ. The trim removed 5 bases at V and 5 bases at J, leaving 13 bases unmatched. CDR3 length: 16 residues. The CDR3 bases are TGCGCCAGCAGTCGGGACAGGGCTTCGTCTCGAACTGAAGCTTTCTTT. Protein: CASSRDRASSRTEAFF.

The chain is built from TRBV7-9 and TRBJ2-1, with D unresolved. This CDR3 has 12 residues. Germline-derived CDR1 and CDR2 are SEHNR and FQNEAQ (reference sequence). V dropped 1 base and J dropped 8 bases, with 6 bases sitting between them. CDR3 nucleotide sequence: TGTGCCAGCAGCTTAGAACACCATGAGCAGTTCTTC. Protein sequence: CASSLEHHEQFF.

The rearrangement joins TRBV5-5 to TRBJ2-5, with a tentative D call TRBD2 (5 bases). CDR3 size: 15 residues. Trimming left V 0 bases short and J 2 bases short, with 11 bases between. CDR1 and CDR2 from the germline V gene are SGHKS and YYEKEE (reference sequence). The CDR3 nucleotides read TGTGCCAGCAGCTTGGAGGGCAGACTACAAGAGACCCAGTACTTC. Amino acids: CASSLEGRLQETQYF.

The gene calls are TRBV5-6 and TRBJ1-3, with D tentatively TRBD1 (6 bases). The CDR3 is 14 residues long. The ends were cut back, 0 bases at V and 2 bases at J, with 6 bases in the middle. The germline gives CDR1 SGHDT, CDR2 YYEEEE. CDR3 coding DNA: TGTGCCAGCAGCTTGGGGACAGCTGGAAACACCATATATTTT. Translated, it gives CASSLGTAGNTIYF.

The V and J genes are TRBV28 and TRBJ2-6; D remains unclear. The CDR3 consists of 15 residues. V lost 4 bases, J lost 0 bases, and 7 bases lay in between. Germline CDR1 and CDR2: MDHEN and SYDVKM. CDR3 loop: CASSSSNSGANVLTF. CDR3 nucleotide sequence: TGTGCCAGCAGTTCCTCTAACTCTGGGGCCAACGTCCTGACTTTC.

V gene TRBV19 combines with J gene TRBJ1-1, with 7 positions matching TRBD1. Germline V gives CDR1 LNHDA, CDR2 SQIVND (reference sequence). The CDR3 is made up of 13 amino acids. Losses at the gene ends were 4 bases for V and 3 bases for J; bases not matched to a gene: 2. This CDR3 reads CASSTQGHTEAFF. In DNA, the CDR3 is TGTGCCAGTAGTACACAGGGGCACACTGAAGCTTTCTTT.

J is TRBJ2-1 and V is TRBV11-3; 9 nucleotides agree with TRBD2. CDR1 SGHNT and CDR2 YENEEA come from the germline V gene. The V gene end was trimmed by 0 bases and the J gene end by 7 bases; junction bases not matched to a gene: 10. This CDR3 spans 17 amino acids. In DNA, the CDR3 is TGTGCCAGCAGCTTAGACGGGAATAGCGGGAGATCGAATGAGCAGTTCTTC. Amino acids: CASSLDGNSGRSNEQFF.

The rearrangement joins TRBV29-1 to TRBJ2-1; D might be TRBD2 (5 bases). Germline V gene lookup returns CDR1 SQVTM and CDR2 ANQGSEA. CDR3 length: 15 residues. V was cut by 2 bases and J by 9 bases, with 20 bases left in between. The CDR3 sequence is CSVERSQYRGGEQFF. The CDR3 bases are TGCAGCGTTGAACGTTCTCAGTATAGAGGAGGTGAGCAGTTCTTC.

The chain is built from TRBV7-9 and TRBJ1-1; D is ambiguous. The length of the CDR3 is 15 residues. Looked up from germline, CDR1 is SEHNR and CDR2 is FQNEAQ (reference sequence). Trimming took off 2 bases at V and 1 base at J, with 11 bases between the two ends. Here the CDR3 DNA reads TGTGCCAGCAGCTTACAAAGCGGCGGGAACACTGAAGCTTTCTTT. It encodes CASSLQSGGNTEAFF.